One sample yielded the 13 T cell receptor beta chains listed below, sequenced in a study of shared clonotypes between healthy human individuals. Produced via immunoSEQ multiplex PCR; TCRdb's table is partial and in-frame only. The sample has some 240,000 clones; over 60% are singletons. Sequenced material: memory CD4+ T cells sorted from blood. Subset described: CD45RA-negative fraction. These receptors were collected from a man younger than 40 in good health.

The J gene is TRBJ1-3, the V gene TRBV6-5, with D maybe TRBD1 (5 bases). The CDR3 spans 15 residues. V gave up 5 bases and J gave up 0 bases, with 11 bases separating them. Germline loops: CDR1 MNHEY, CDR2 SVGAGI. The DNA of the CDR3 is TGTGCCAGCAGTACGGGACGGTTCTCTGGAAACACCATATATTTT. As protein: CASSTGRFSGNTIYF.

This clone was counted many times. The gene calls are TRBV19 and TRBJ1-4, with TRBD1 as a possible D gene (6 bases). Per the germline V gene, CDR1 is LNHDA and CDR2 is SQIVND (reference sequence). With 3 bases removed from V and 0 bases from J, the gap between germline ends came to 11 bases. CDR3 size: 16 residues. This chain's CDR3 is CASSITHRATNEKLFF. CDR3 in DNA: TGTGCCAGTAGTATTACGCACAGGGCAACTAATGAAAAACTGTTTTTT.

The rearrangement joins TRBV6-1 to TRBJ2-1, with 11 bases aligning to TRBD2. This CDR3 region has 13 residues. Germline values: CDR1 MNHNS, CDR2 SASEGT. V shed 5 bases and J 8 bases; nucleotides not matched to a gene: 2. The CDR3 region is CASSTSGSHEQFF. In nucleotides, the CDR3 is TGTGCCAGCAGTACTAGCGGGAGTCATGAGCAGTTCTTC.

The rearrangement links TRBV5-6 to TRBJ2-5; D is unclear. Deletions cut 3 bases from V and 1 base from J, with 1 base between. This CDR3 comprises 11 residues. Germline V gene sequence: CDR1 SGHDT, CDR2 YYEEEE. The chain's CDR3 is CASSSQETQYF. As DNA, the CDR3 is TGTGCCAGCAGCTCCCAAGAGACCCAGTACTTC.

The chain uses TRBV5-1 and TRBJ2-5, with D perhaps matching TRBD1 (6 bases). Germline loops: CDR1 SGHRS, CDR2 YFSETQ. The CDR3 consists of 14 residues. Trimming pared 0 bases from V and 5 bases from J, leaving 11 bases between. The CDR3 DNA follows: TGCGCCAGCAGCTTGGTCGCAGGGGAGGAGACCCAGTACTTC. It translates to CASSLVAGEETQYF.

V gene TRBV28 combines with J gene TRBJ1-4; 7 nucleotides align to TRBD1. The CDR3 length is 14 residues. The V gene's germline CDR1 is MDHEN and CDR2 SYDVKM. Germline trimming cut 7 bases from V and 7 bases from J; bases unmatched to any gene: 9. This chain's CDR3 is CASIRTGLGEKLFF. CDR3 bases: TGTGCCAGCATCAGGACAGGTCTAGGTGAAAAACTGTTTTTT.

CDR3 sequence reads: CASSQPGGDQPQHF. The CDR3 nucleotides are TGTGCCAGCAGCCAGCCAGGGGGGGATCAGCCCCAGCATTTT. The chain carries TRBV7-9 and TRBJ1-5, with TRBD1 matching 7 bases. CDR3 length: 14 residues. The V and J ends lost 5 bases and 5 bases, in that order; junction bases with no gene match: 6. Looked up from germline, CDR1 is SEHNR and CDR2 is FQNEAQ (reference sequence).

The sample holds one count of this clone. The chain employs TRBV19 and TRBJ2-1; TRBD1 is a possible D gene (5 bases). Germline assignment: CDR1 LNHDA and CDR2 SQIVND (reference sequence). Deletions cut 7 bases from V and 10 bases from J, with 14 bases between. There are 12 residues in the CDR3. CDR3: CASKFRAGEQFF. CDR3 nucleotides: TGTGCCAGTAAATTCAGGGCAGGAGAGCAGTTCTTC.

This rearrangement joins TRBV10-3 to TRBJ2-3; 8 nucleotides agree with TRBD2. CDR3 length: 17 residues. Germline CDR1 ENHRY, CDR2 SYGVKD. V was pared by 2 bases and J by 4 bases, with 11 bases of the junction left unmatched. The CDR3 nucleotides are TGTGCCATCAGTGAGGCTCGAGCGGGAGTGAGGTCAGATACGCAGTATTTT. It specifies CAISEARAGVRSDTQYF.

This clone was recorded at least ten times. CDR3 in amino acids: CASSIAVRQRDTQYF. The CDR3, as DNA: TGTGCCAGTAGTATAGCGGTCAGGCAGCGCGATACGCAGTATTTT. The rearrangement joins TRBV19 to TRBJ2-3, with unresolved D. CDR3 length equals 15 residues. The germline V and J ends were trimmed by 1 base and 6 bases, with 14 bases remaining between them. Germline-derived CDR1 and CDR2 are LNHDA and SQIVND (reference sequence).

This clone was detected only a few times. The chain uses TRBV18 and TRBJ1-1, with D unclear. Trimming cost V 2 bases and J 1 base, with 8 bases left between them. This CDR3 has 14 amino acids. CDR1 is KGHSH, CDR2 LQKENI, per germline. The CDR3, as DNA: TGTGCCAGCTCACCAGGGTTCAGGAACACTGAAGCTTTCTTT. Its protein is CASSPGFRNTEAFF.

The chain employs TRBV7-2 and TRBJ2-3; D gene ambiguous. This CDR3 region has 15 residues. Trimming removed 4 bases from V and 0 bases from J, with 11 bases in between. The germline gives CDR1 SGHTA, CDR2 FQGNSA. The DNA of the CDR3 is TGTGCCAGCAGCTCGGAAGCCCTCAGCACAGATACGCAGTATTTT. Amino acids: CASSSEALSTDTQYF.

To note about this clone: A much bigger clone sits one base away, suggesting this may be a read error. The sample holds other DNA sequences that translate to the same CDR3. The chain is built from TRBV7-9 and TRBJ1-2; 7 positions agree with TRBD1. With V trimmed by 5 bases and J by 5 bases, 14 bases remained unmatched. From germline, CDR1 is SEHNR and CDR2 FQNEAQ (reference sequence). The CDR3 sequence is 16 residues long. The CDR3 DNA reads TGTGCCAGCAGCCCGATGGGGGGACAGCCCGGTTATGGCTACACCTTC. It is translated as CASSPMGGQPGYGYTF. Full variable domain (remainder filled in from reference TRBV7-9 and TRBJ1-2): DTGVSQNPRHKITKRGQNVTFRCDPISEHNRLYWYRQTLGQGPEFLTYFQNEAQLEKSRLLSDRFSAERPKGSFSTLEIQRTEQGDSAMYLCASSPMGGQPGYGYTFGSGTRLTVV.